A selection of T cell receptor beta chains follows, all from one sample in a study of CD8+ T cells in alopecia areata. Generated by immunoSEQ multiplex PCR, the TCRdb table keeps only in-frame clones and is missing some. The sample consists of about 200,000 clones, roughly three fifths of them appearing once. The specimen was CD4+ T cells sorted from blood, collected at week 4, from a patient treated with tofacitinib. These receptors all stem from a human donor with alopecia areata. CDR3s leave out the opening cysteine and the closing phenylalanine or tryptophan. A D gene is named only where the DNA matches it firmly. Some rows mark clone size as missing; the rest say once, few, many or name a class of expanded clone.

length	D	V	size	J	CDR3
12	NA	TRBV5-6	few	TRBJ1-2	ASSPPRGSYGYT
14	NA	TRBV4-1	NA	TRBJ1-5	ASSQLQGRTNQPQH
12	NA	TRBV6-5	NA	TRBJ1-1	ASSYSITGNEAF
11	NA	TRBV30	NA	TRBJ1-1	AWSVGRNTEAF
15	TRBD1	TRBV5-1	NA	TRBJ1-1	ASSLGIGTGSGTEAF
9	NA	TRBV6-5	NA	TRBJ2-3	ASSHRDTQY
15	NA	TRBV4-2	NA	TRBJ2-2	ASSQDLRWPNTGELF
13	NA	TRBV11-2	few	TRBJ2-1	ASSQDRWGYNEQF
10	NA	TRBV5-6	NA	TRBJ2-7	ASSTRGYEQY
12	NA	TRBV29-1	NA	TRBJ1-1	SVFQPLTRTEAF
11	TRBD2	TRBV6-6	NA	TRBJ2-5	ASARGGGETQY
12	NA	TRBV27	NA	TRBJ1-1	ASSPTGTNTEAF
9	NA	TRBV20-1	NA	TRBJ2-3	SARVGDTQY
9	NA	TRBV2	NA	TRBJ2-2	ASSDSGELF
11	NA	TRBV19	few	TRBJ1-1	AIASERSGEAF
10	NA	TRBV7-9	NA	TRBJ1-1	ASSFDRLEAF
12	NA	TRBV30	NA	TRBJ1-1	AWSVVPPNTEAF
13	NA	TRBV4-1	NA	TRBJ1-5	ASSQDTPRDQPQH
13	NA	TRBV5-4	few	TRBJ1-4	ASSLVGRGTEKLF
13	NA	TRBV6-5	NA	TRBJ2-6	ASSPGRGGANVLT
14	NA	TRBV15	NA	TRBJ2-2	ATSRDYGVGTGELF
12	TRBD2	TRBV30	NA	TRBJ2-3	ASTWTSGTDTQY
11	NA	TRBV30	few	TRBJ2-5	AWSYWTEETQY
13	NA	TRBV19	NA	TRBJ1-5	ASSARTASNQPQH
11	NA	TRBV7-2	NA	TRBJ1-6	ASSLGEQSPLH
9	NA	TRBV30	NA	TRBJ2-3	AWTAADTQY
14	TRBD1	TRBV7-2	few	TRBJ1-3	ASSPTGGNSGNTIY
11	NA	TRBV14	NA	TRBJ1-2	ASSQPGSYGYT
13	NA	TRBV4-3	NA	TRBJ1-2	ASSQGLDNPHGYT
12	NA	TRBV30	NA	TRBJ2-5	AWSVVRPEETQY
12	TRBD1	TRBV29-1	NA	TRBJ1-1	SARQGGGGTEAF
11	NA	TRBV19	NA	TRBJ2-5	ASSSGAQETQY
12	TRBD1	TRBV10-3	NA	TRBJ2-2	AIRGQANTGELF
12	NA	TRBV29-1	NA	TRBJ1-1	SVLGEIGGRRAF
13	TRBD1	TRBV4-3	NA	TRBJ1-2	ASSQVGQGGYGYT
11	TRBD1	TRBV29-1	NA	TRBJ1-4	SVEPGGGEKLF
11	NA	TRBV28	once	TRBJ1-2	ASRDTVVYGYT
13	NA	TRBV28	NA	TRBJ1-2	ASSLGVWTNYGYT
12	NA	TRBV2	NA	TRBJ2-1	ASSGTVVLNEQF
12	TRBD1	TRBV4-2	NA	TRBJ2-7	ASSQRTGFYEQY
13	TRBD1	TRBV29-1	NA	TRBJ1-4	SVVLLDRETEKLF
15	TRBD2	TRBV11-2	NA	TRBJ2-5	ASSLDSLAGDQETQY
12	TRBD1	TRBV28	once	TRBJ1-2	ASSLGQGSYGYT
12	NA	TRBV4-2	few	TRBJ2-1	ASRGLADYNEQF
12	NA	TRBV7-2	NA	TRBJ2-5	ASSSRQTQETQY
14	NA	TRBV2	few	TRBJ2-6	ASSPRRISGANVLT
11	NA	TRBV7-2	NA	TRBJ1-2	ASSFRGDYRYT
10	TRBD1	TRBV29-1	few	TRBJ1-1	SVEGAGGEAF
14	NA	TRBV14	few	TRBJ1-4	ASSQAYRDTGEKLF
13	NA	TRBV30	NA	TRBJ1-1	AWSPLPEEATEAF
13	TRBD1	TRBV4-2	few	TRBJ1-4	ASSMGTGGIGKLF
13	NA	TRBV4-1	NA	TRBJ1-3	ASSPGQGTGNTIY